This T cell receptor (beta chain) derives from a study of shared T cell receptors in the human thymus. V lost 1 base to trimming and J lost 5 bases; unmatched junction nucleotides: 10. CDR1 is LNHDA and CDR2 is SQIVND in the germline V gene (reference sequence). The CDR3 consists of 17 residues. Clones were read by immunoSEQ multiplex PCR, and TCRdb kept only the in-frame ones, dropping some. The sample shows about 380,000 clones, roughly 94% of them seen only once. The sequencing sample was made of thymocytes. V and J are TRBV19 and TRBJ1-5; 8 bases align to TRBD1. The TCR originated in a human donor. Written as DNA, the CDR3 is TGTGCCAGTAGTATAGGACAGGGGAAGAGGCAAGATCAGCCCCAGCATTTT. Its translation: CASSIGQGKRQDQPQHF.